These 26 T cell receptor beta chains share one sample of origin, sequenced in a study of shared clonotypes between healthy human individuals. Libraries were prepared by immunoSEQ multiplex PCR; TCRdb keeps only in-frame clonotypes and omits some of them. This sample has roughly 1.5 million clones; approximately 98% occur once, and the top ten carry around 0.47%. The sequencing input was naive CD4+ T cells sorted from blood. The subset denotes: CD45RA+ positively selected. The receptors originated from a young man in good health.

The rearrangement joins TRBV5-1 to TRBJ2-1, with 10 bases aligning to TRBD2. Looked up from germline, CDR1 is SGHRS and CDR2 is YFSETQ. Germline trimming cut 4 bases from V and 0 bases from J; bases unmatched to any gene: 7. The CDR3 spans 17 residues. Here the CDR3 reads CASSGGLAPSSYNEQFF. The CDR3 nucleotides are TGCGCCAGCAGCGGGGGACTAGCGCCCAGCTCCTACAATGAGCAGTTCTTC.

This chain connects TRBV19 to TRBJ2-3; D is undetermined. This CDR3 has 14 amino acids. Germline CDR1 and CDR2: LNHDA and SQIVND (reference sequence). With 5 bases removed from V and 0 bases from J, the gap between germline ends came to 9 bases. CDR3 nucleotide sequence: TGTGCCAGTAGTTTCACGGCTAGCACAGATACGCAGTATTTT. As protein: CASSFTASTDTQYF.

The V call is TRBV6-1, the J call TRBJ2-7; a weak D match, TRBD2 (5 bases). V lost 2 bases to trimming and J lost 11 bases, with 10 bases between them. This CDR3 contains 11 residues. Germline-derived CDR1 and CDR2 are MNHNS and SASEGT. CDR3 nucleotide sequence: TGTGCCAGCAGTGAAAGACTATGGGAGTACTTC. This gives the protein CASSERLWEYF.

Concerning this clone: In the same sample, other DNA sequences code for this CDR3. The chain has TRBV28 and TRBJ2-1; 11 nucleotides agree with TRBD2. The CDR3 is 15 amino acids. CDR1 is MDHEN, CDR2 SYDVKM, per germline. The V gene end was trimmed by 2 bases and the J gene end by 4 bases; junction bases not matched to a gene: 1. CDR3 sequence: CASSLLAGGYNEQFF. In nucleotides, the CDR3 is TGTGCCAGCAGTTTACTAGCGGGGGGATACAATGAGCAGTTCTTC.

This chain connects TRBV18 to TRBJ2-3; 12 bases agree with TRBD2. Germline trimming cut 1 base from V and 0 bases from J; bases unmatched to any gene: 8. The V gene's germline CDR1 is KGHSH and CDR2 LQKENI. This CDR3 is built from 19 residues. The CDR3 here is CASSPLPPTSGRSTDTQYF. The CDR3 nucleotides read TGTGCCAGCTCACCACTCCCCCCTACTAGCGGGAGGAGCACAGATACGCAGTATTTT.

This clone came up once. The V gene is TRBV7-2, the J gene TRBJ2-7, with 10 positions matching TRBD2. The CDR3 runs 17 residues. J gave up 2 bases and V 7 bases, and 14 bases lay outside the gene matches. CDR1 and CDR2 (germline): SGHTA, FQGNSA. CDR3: CASTHASGTSAPYEQYF. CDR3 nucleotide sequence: TGTGCCAGCACCCACGCTTCCGGGACTAGCGCCCCCTACGAGCAGTACTTC.

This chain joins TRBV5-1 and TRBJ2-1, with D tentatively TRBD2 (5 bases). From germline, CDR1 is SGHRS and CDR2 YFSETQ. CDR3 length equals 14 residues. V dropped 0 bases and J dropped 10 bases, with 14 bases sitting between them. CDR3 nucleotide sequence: TGCGCCAGCAGCTTGGCGGTAGCGACTCGCGAGCAGTTCTTC. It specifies CASSLAVATREQFF.

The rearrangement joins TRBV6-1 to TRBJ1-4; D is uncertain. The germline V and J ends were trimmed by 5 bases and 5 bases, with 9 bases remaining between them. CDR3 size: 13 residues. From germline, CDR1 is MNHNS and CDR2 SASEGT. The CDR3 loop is CASSSRQNEKLFF. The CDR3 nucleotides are TGTGCCAGCAGTTCCAGGCAAAATGAAAAACTGTTTTTT.

In DNA, the CDR3 is TGTGCCAGCAGCTCTCAATACAGGGGGGAGAGAAACATTCAGTACTTC. Amino acids: CASSSQYRGERNIQYF. The rearrangement joins TRBV7-6 to TRBJ2-4; 8 nucleotides line up with TRBD1. The germline V gene has CDR1 SGHVS and CDR2 FNYEAQ. J gave up 6 bases and V 4 bases, and 11 bases lay outside the gene matches. The length of the CDR3 is 16 residues.

This CDR3 reads CASSLKSRGVQETQYF. CDR3 bases: TGTGCCAGCAGCCTTAAAAGCCGAGGGGTTCAAGAGACCCAGTACTTC. The V gene is TRBV5-6, the J gene TRBJ2-5; possibly TRBD1 or TRBD2 for D (5 bases each). Per the germline V gene, CDR1 is SGHDT and CDR2 is YYEEEE. The V end lost 4 bases, the J end lost 2 bases, and 18 bases lay between the germline ends. This CDR3 is built from 16 residues.

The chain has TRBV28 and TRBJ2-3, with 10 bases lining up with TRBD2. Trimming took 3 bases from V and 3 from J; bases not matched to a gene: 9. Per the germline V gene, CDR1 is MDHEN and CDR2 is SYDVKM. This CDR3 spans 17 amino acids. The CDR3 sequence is CASSLGGQLAGTDTQYF. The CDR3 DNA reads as TGTGCCAGCAGTTTGGGGGGGCAACTAGCGGGGACAGATACGCAGTATTTT.

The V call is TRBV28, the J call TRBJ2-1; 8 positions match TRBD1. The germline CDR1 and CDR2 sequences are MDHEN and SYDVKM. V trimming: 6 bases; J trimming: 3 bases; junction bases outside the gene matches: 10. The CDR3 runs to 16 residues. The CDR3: CASSNAQGGIYNEQFF. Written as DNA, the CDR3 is TGTGCCAGCAGCAATGCACAGGGGGGTATCTACAATGAGCAGTTCTTC.

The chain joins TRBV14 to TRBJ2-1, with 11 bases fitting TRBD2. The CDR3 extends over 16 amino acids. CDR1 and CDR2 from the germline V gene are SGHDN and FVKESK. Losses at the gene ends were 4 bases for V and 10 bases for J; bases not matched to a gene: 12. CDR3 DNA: TGTGCCAGCAGCCGAAACCTAGGACTAGCGGGCCGGGAGCAGTTCTTC. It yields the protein CASSRNLGLAGREQFF.

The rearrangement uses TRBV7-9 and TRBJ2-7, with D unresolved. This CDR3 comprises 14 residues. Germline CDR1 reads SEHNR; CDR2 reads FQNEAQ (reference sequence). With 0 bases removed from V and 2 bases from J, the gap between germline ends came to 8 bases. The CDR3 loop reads CASSLAGSTYEQYF. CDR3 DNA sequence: TGTGCCAGCAGCTTAGCGGGGTCAACCTACGAGCAGTACTTC.

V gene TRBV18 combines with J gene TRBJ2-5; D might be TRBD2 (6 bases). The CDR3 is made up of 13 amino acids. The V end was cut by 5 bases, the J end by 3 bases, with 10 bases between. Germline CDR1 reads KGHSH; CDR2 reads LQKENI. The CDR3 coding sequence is TGTGCCAGCTCAGCGGGACTCAAAGAGACCCAGTACTTC. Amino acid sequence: CASSAGLKETQYF. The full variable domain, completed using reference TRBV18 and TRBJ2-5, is NAGVMQNPRHLVRRRGQEARLRCSPMKGHSHVYWYRQLPEEGLKFMVYLQKENIIDESGMPKERFSAEFPKEGPSILRIQQVVRGDSAAYFCASSAGLKETQYFGPGTRLLVL.

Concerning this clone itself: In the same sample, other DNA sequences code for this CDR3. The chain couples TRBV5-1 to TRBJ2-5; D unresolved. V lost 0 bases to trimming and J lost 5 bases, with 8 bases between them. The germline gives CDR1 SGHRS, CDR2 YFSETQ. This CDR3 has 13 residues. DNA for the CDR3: TGCGCCAGCAGCTTGGGGGGTACGGAGACCCAGTACTTC. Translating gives CASSLGGTETQYF.

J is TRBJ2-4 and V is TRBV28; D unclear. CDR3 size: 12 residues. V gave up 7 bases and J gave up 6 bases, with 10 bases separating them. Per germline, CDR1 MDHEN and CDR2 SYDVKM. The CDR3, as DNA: TGTGCCAGCAACCCCCCGGGAAACATTCAGTACTTC. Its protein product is CASNPPGNIQYF.

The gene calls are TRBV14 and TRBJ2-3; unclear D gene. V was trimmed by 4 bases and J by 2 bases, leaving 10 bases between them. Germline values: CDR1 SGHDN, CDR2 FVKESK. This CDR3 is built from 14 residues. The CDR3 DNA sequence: TGTGCCAGCAGCCTTGTTCGGACCACAGATACGCAGTATTTT. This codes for CASSLVRTTDTQYF.

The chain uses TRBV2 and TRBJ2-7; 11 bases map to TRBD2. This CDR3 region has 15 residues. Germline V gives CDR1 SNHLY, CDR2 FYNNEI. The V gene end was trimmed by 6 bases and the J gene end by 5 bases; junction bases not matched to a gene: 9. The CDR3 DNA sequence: TGTGCCAGCAGCGAATTAGCGGGAGGGCCGGACGAGCAGTACTTC. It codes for CASSELAGGPDEQYF.

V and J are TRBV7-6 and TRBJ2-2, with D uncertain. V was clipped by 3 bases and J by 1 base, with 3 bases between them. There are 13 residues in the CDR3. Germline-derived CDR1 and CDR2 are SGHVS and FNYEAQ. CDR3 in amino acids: CASSFLNTGELFF. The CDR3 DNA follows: TGTGCCAGCAGCTTCCTGAACACCGGGGAGCTGTTTTTT. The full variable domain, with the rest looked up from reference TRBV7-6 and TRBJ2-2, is GAGVSQSPRYKVTKRGQDVALRCDPISGHVSLYWYRQALGQGPEFLTYFNYEAQQDKSGLPNDRFSAERPEGSISTLTIQRTEQRDSAMYRCASSFLNTGELFFGEGSRLTVL.

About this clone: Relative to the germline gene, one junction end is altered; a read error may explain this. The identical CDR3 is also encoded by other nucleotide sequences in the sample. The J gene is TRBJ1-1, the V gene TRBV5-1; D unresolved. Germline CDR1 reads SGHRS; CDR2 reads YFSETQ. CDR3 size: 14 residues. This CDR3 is CASSLGGLNTEAFF. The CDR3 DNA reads TGTGCCAGCAGCTTGGGAGGTTTGAACACTGAAGCTTTCTTT.

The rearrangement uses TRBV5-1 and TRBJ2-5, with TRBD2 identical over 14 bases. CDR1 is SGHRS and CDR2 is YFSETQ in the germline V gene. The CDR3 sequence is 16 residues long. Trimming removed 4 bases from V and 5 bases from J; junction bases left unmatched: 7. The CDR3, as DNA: TGCGCCAGCAGCAGGGGACTAGCGGGAGTAAGGGAGACCCAGTACTTC. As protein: CASSRGLAGVRETQYF.

The CDR3: CASSAGQTLDTQYF. CDR3 sequence (DNA): TGCGCCAGCAGTGCGGGACAGACCTTGGATACGCAGTATTTT. The rearrangement uses TRBV10-1 and TRBJ2-3; 7 bases line up with TRBD1. The CDR3 spans 14 residues. Germline lookup yields CDR1 WNHNN and CDR2 SYGVQD (reference sequence). Trimming removed 4 bases from V and 6 bases from J; junction bases left unmatched: 7.

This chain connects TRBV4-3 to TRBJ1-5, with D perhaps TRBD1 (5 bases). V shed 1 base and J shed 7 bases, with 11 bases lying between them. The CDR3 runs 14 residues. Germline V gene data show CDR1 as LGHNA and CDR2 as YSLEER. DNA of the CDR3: TGCGCCAGCAGCCAAGTGCTTGGGGGGCAGCCCCAGCATTTT. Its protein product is CASSQVLGGQPQHF.

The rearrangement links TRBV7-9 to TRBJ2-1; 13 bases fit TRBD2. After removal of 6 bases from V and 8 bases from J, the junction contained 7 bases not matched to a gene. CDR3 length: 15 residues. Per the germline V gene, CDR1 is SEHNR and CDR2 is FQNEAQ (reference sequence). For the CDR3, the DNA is TGTGCCAGCAGTCGGACTAGCGGGAGCCCGGATGAGCAGTTCTTC. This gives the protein CASSRTSGSPDEQFF.

The CDR3 spells CSVGQGIDTQYF. In DNA form, the CDR3 reads TGCAGCGTCGGTCAGGGGATAGATACGCAGTATTTT. This sequence joins TRBV29-1 and TRBJ2-3; a weak D match, TRBD1 (6 bases). V was cut by 6 bases and J by 5 bases, with 12 bases left in between. This CDR3 region has 12 residues. CDR1 and CDR2 from the germline V gene are SQVTM and ANQGSEA.